This TCR beta chain is from a study of blood T cell repertoires in COVID-19. Overall study: Sample material is recorded as cDNA or gDNA derived from T cells, B-cell-depleted T cells, or PBMCs.

TCRdb's copy holds only in-frame clones and misses some; the assay was immunoSEQ multiplex PCR. The sample has about 77,000 clones; about 88% are singletons. V lost 4 bases to trimming and J lost 2 bases; unmatched junction nucleotides: 8. Germline loops: CDR1 KGHDR, CDR2 SFDVKD. The CDR3 spans 16 residues. The rearrangement links TRBV24-1 to TRBJ1-2, with 8 bases lining up with TRBD1. This TCR was sampled from an elderly woman with active or convalescent COVID-19. The source material was peripheral blood. The CDR3 loop is CATSETGTGPNYGYTF. The DNA of the CDR3 is TGTGCCACCAGTGAGACGGGGACAGGCCCGAACTATGGCTACACCTTC.